The 23 T cell receptor beta chains below all came from one sample that was sequenced in a study of blood T cell repertoires in COVID-19. The protocol was immunoSEQ multiplex PCR, while the TCRdb copy is restricted to in-frame clones and leaves out a portion. The sample comprises approximately 210,000 clones, around four fifths of which are singletons, and 20% rests with the top ten. What was sequenced was peripheral blood. The receptors come from a human donor in a cohort sampled during active COVID-19.

This rearrangement joins TRBV12-3 or TRBV12-4 to TRBJ1-6; no clear D gene. V lost 3 bases and J 7 bases, leaving 7 bases between the germline ends. CDR3 length equals 13 residues. CDR3 in amino acids: CASSLSENSPLHF. CDR3 DNA: TGTGCCAGCAGTTTGTCGGAGAATTCACCCCTCCACTTT.

The rearrangement joins TRBV12-3 or TRBV12-4 to TRBJ1-2, with TRBD1 matching over 8 bases. This CDR3 contains 13 residues. Trimming at V came to 6 bases and at J to 1 base, leaving 1 base not matched to a gene. CDR3 DNA sequence: TGTGCCAGCAGGGGACAGGATAACTATGGCTACACCTTC. This encodes CASRGQDNYGYTF.

V usage is TRBV7-8 and J usage is TRBJ2-7, with D perhaps TRBD1 (7 bases). The germline V and J ends were trimmed by 2 bases and 4 bases, with 15 bases remaining between them. Per germline, CDR1 SGHVS and CDR2 FQNEAQ. This CDR3 region has 15 residues. The CDR3 coding sequence is TGTGCCAGCAGCTTACTAGGAGGGGGCCTTTACGAGCAGTACTTC. It codes for CASSLLGGGLYEQYF.

This chain connects TRBV5-1 to TRBJ2-2, with D possibly TRBD1 on 5 matching bases. The CDR3 has 15 residues. Germline V gene lookup returns CDR1 SGHRS and CDR2 YFSETQ. V lost 4 bases to trimming and J lost 1 base, with 11 bases between them. The CDR3 spells CASSPQGLNTGELFF. CDR3 bases: TGCGCCAGCAGCCCCCAGGGCCTGAACACCGGGGAGCTGTTTTTT.

The rearrangement joins TRBV5-1 to TRBJ2-1; 10 nucleotides line up with TRBD2. Germline trimming cut 4 bases from V and 5 bases from J; bases unmatched to any gene: 6. Germline loops: CDR1 SGHRS, CDR2 YFSETQ. The CDR3 has 15 amino acids. The CDR3 DNA is TGCGCCAGCAGCCCCCGGACTAGCGGAAACAATGAGCAGTTCTTC. Encoded protein: CASSPRTSGNNEQFF.

This rearrangement joins TRBV6-1 to TRBJ1-2; D unclear. The CDR3 loop spans 11 amino acids. In germline, CDR1 is MNHNS, CDR2 SASEGT. Trimming shortened V by 5 bases and J by 5 bases, and 6 bases separated the two germline ends. The CDR3: CASSLAYGYTF. The CDR3 DNA reads TGTGCCAGCAGTCTAGCGTATGGCTACACCTTC.

This clone showed up just a few times. The V gene is TRBV9, the J gene TRBJ1-1; D perhaps matches TRBD1 (5 bases). CDR3 length: 12 residues. CDR1 SGDLS and CDR2 YYNGEE come from the germline V gene. The V end lost 4 bases, the J end lost 1 base, and 5 bases lay between the germline ends. CDR3 protein: CASSRGNTEAFF. The CDR3 DNA follows: TGTGCCAGCAGCAGGGGGAACACTGAAGCTTTCTTT.

The chain combines TRBV5-4 with TRBJ1-2, with 10 bases aligning to TRBD1. This CDR3 has 15 residues. The junction had 8 bases not matched to a gene; V was cut back by 0 bases and J by 9 bases. From germline, CDR1 is SGHNT and CDR2 YYREEE (reference sequence). The CDR3 spells CASSLVGTGARRYTF. In nucleotides, the CDR3 is TGTGCCAGCAGCTTGGTCGGGACAGGGGCTAGGCGCTACACCTTC. Combining the CDR3 with reference TRBV5-4 and TRBJ1-2 gives the whole variable domain ETGVTQSPTHLIKTRGQQVTLRCSSQSGHNTVSWYQQALGQGPQFIFQYYREEENGRGNFPPRFSGLQFPNYSSELNVNALELDDSALYLCASSLVGTGARRYTFGSGTRLTVV.

This chain joins TRBV5-6 and TRBJ2-7, with D uncertain. The germline gives CDR1 SGHDT, CDR2 YYEEEE. This CDR3 has 13 amino acids. V was shortened by 0 bases and J by 7 bases, with 11 bases between the two germline ends. The CDR3 coding sequence is TGTGCCAGCAGCTTGGACTCCACCGGGGAGCAGTACGTC. Translated, it gives CASSLDSTGEQYV.

This clone was observed many times. V gene TRBV6-5 combines with J gene TRBJ2-6, with no clear D. V was clipped by 6 bases and J by 0 bases, with 9 bases between them. CDR1 and CDR2 from the germline V gene are MNHEY and SVGAGI. This CDR3 contains 15 residues. In nucleotides, the CDR3 is TGTGCCAGCAGCAGAAGTCACTCTGGGGCCAACGTCCTGACTTTC. Translated: CASSRSHSGANVLTF.

The chain employs TRBV28 and TRBJ2-5; the D gene is possibly TRBD2 (5 bases). CDR3 length: 16 residues. Germline V lookup: CDR1 MDHEN, CDR2 SYDVKM. V dropped 8 bases and J dropped 3 bases, with 22 bases sitting between them. The CDR3 DNA reads TGTGCCAGCGGCGTCCCTATGTGGGGAGAGAAAGAGACCCAGTACTTC. It yields the protein CASGVPMWGEKETQYF. Based on the CDR3 plus reference TRBV28 and TRBJ2-5, the full variable domain is DVKVTQSSRYLVKRTGEKVFLECVQDMDHENMFWYRQDPGLGLRLIYFSYDVKMKEKGDIPEGYSVSREKKERFSLILESASTNQTSMYLCASGVPMWGEKETQYFGPGTRLLVL.

The chain is built from TRBV19 and TRBJ2-2, with D maybe TRBD2 (6 bases). Trimming took off 4 bases at V and 4 bases at J, with 10 bases between the two ends. This CDR3 comprises 14 residues. Germline V gene sequence: CDR1 LNHDA, CDR2 SQIVND (reference sequence). CDR3 nucleotides: TGTGCCAGTAGTAACGGGAGAGTCACCGGGGAGCTGTTTTTT. Translated, it gives CASSNGRVTGELFF.

The V gene is TRBV29-1, the J gene TRBJ1-2, with D unresolved. Germline loops: CDR1 SQVTM, CDR2 ANQGSEA. The CDR3 covers 11 residues. V dropped 8 bases and J dropped 2 bases, with 9 bases sitting between them. CDR3: CSTQANYGYTF. The CDR3, as DNA: TGCAGCACGCAGGCGAACTATGGCTACACCTTC.

V usage is TRBV10-3 and J usage is TRBJ2-1, with D maybe TRBD1 (7 bases). V gave up 2 bases and J gave up 5 bases, with 10 bases separating them. CDR1 is ENHRY and CDR2 is SYGVKD in the germline V gene. This CDR3 is 14 amino acids long. The CDR3 DNA is TGTGCCATCAGTGAGCCAGGGGGGAACAATGAGCAGTTCTTC. Amino acids: CAISEPGGNNEQFF.

The chain links TRBV12-3 or TRBV12-4 to TRBJ1-1, with D possibly TRBD1 on 6 matching bases. The ends were cut back, 7 bases at V and 8 bases at J, with 17 bases in the middle. This CDR3 is 13 amino acids long. For the CDR3, the DNA is TGTGCCAGCACCCTAAACCACGGGACAGAAGCTTTCTTT. Its protein is CASTLNHGTEAFF.

The chain is built from TRBV5-1 and TRBJ2-2; 9 bases line up with TRBD1. The V gene end was trimmed by 1 base and the J gene end by 5 bases; junction bases not matched to a gene: 6. CDR3 length equals 16 residues. The germline CDR1 and CDR2 sequences are SGHRS and YFSETQ. The CDR3 nucleotides are TGCGCCAGCAGCTTGTCCCCGGACAGGGGTACCGGGGAGCTGTTTTTT. It specifies CASSLSPDRGTGELFF.

The chain carries TRBV10-3 and TRBJ2-3; 11 bases are a match to TRBD2. V lost 0 bases, J lost 2 bases, and 13 bases stayed unmatched. Germline V lookup: CDR1 ENHRY, CDR2 SYGVKD. CDR3 length: 20 residues. The CDR3 nucleotides read TGTGCCATCAGTGAGTCGGGAGGTAAAGGGACTAGCGGAATCACAGATACGCAGTATTTT. Its protein is CAISESGGKGTSGITDTQYF.

The chain couples TRBV30 to TRBJ1-2; 10 bases align to TRBD1. Germline CDR1 and CDR2: GTSNPN and SVGIG (reference sequence). The CDR3 spans 14 residues. The ends lost 3 bases at V and 0 bases at J; junction bases unmatched: 1. The CDR3 nucleotides read TGTGCCTGGAGGGACAGGGGGGCTAACTATGGCTACACCTTC. Translating gives CAWRDRGANYGYTF. The full variable domain, in which reference TRBV30 and TRBJ1-2 provide the parts outside the CDR3, is SQTIHQWPATLVQPVGSPLSLECTVEGTSNPNLYWYRQAAGRGLQLLFYSVGIGQISSEVPQNLSASRPQDRQFILSSKKLLLSDSGFYLCAWRDRGANYGYTFGSGTRLTVV.

The chain recombines TRBV2 with TRBJ1-6; D is possibly TRBD1 (5 bases). Trimming took off 5 bases at V and 0 bases at J, with 17 bases between the two ends. The CDR3 contains 18 residues. CDR1 and CDR2 from the germline V gene are SNHLY and FYNNEI. This CDR3 reads CASSYRQLMSSYNSPLHF. CDR3 nucleotide sequence: TGTGCCAGCAGTTATCGACAGCTTATGAGCTCCTATAATTCACCCCTCCACTTT.

This rearrangement joins TRBV11-3 to TRBJ2-3; a weak D match, TRBD1 (6 bases). Germline CDR1 and CDR2: SGHNT and YENEEA. V lost 5 bases to trimming and J lost 2 bases, with 23 bases between them. This CDR3 is built from 18 residues. The CDR3 loop reads CASSPHGQIQGTTDTQYF. Written as DNA, the CDR3 is TGTGCCAGCAGCCCCCATGGACAGATACAGGGAACCACAGATACGCAGTATTTT.

This clone has only a few counts. The chain links TRBV7-9 to TRBJ1-3, with TRBD1 identical over 7 bases. The germline V gene encodes CDR1 SEHNR and CDR2 FQNEAQ (reference sequence). With V trimmed by 4 bases and J by 4 bases, 7 bases remained unmatched. CDR3 length: 15 residues. The CDR3 DNA reads TGTGCCAGCAGCTATGACAGGGCTGGAGGAAACACCATATATTTT. This codes for CASSYDRAGGNTIYF.

This chain uses TRBV12-3 or TRBV12-4 with TRBJ1-2; tentative D call: TRBD1 (5 bases). V was clipped by 2 bases and J by 2 bases, with 6 bases between them. This CDR3 is 13 amino acids long. This chain's CDR3 is CASSLPGNYGYTF. DNA for the CDR3: TGTGCCAGCAGTTTACCAGGGAACTATGGCTACACCTTC.

The V gene is TRBV7-2, the J gene TRBJ2-1; TRBD2 matches at 12 bases. CDR3 length: 19 residues. Germline V gene sequence: CDR1 SGHTA, CDR2 FQGNSA. With 3 bases clipped from V and 0 bases from J, the junction kept 9 bases outside the gene matches. The CDR3 spells CASSFGLAGPKSSYNEQFF. CDR3 nucleotides: TGTGCCAGCAGCTTCGGACTAGCGGGACCAAAGAGCTCCTACAATGAGCAGTTCTTC. Drawing the rest from reference TRBV7-2 and TRBJ2-1, the complete variable domain is GAGVSQSPSNKVTEKGKDVELRCDPISGHTALYWYRQSLGQGLEFLIYFQGNSAPDKSGLPSDRFSAERTGGSVSTLTIQRTQQEDSAVYLCASSFGLAGPKSSYNEQFFGPGTRLTVL.